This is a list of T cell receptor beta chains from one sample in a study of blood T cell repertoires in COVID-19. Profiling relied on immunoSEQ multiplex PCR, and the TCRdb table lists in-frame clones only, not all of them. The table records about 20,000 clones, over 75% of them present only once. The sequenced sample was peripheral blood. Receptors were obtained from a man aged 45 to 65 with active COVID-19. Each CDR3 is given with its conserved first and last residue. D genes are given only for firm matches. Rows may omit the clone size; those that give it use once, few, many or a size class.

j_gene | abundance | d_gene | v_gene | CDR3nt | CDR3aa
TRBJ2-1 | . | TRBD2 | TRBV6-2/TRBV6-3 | TGTGCCAGCAGTTACTCGCCTAGCGGGGGGTTATACAATGAGCAGTTCTTC | CASSYSPSGGLYNEQFF
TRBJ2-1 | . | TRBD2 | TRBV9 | TGTGCCAGCAGCGATCGGGTAGCGGGGGGGCTAGGGGAGCAGTTCTTC | CASSDRVAGGLGEQFF
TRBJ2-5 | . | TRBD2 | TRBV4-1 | TGCGCCAGCAGCCACCTCACCCGCCTGACTAGCGGGGGGGTTCAAGAGACCCAGTACTTC | CASSHLTRLTSGGVQETQYF
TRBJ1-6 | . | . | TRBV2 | TGTGCCAGCAGCCAAACGCGGGCACCCCTCCACTTT | CASSQTRAPLHF
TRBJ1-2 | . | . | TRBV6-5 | TGTGCCAGCAGTTACTCGACAGCCCGGCAATATGGCTACACCTTC | CASSYSTARQYGYTF
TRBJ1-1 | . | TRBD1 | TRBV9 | TGTGCCAGCAGCGTAGCTCTGGGGGGACAGGGGGCCACTGAAGCTTTCTTT | CASSVALGGQGATEAFF
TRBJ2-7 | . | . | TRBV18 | TGTGCCAGCTCGTTCGGGGTCTACGAGCAGTACTTC | CASSFGVYEQYF
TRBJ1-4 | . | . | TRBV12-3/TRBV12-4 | TGTGCCAGCAGTTTCGGGGAAAATGAAAAACTGTTTTTT | CASSFGENEKLFF
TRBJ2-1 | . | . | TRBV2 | TGTGCCAGCAGTCGCGAGCTCGGTGAGCAGTTCTTC | CASSRELGEQFF
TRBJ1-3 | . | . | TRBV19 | TGTGCCAGTAGTACCCCTCGACGGACAGCCAGTTGGTCTGGAAACACCATATATTTT | CASSTPRRTASWSGNTIYF
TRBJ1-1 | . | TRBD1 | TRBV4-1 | TGCGCCAGCAGCCATCCCGGCGGACAGGGGGATACTGAAGCTTTCTTT | CASSHPGGQGDTEAFF
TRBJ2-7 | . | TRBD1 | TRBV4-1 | TGCGCCAGCAGCCAAGTACTTACAGGGGGCTTCTACGAGCAGTACTTC | CASSQVLTGGFYEQYF
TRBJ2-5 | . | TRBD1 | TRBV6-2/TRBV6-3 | TGTGCCAGCAGCTTTGCCGGGACAGGCCTAGATGGGACCCAGTACTTC | CASSFAGTGLDGTQYF
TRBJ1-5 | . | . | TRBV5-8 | TGTGCCAGCAACCCCCCCGTGGGACAATATCAGCCCCAGCATTTT | CASNPPVGQYQPQHF
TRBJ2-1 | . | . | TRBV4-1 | TGCGCCAGCAGCCAAGCACTAGCCAGACCCAGTGAGCAGTTCTTC | CASSQALARPSEQFF
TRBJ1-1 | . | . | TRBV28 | TGTGCCAGCAGTTTAGAAGGGGCGCTTTCTGACACTGAAGCTTTCTTT | CASSLEGALSDTEAFF
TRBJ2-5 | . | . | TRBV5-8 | TGTGCCAGCAGCTTGTCAGTTTCCCAAGAGACCCAGTACTTC | CASSLSVSQETQYF
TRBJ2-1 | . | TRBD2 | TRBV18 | TGTGCCAGCTCACCTCGCCCCGGGGGGGGCGATGAGCAGTTCTTC | CASSPRPGGGDEQFF
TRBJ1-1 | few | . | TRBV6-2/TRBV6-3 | TGTGCCAGCAGTTCACAGGGACGAGCTTTCTTT | CASSSQGRAFF
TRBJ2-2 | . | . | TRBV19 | TGTGCCAGTAGATGGGGGGCCGGGGAGCTGTTTTTT | CASRWGAGELFF
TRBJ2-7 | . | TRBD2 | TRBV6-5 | TGTGCCAGCAGTTACGGGGGAGGGCGCTACGAGCAGTACTTC | CASSYGGGRYEQYF